This T cell receptor (beta chain) was profiled in a study of cytomegalovirus exposure and HLA in healthy donors. The study, taken as a whole, reports: Later on, analysis showed that most CMV-associated TCR beta chains appeared to be HLA-restricted. One later analysis reportedly identified an Asian-associated ancestry cluster that showed fewer N-insertions than the roughly 700-donor mean. Available immune exposure information covered CMV serostatus only. Several of the most significant clusters were apparently associated with common viral pathogens in a later analysis.

On this clone: Its cognate antigen is unknown.

In the PCR, 60 Vbeta and 13 Jbeta primers were used. Assay used: immunoSEQ multiplex PCR; TCRdb lists only in-frame clones, some missing. In all, the sample yields some 200,000 clones. Germline V gene sequence: CDR1 MRHNA, CDR2 SNTAGT. The ends lost 4 bases at V and 2 bases at J; junction bases unmatched: 3. The CDR3 sequence is 15 residues long. The sequence came from a boy younger than 18 in good health and CMV-seronegative. The genes are TRBV6-4 and TRBJ2-3, with 10 nucleotides matching TRBD2. Sequenced material: PBMCs. Written as DNA, the CDR3 is TGTGCCAGCAGTGCCGGGACTAGCGTCACAGATACGCAGTATTTT. Translating gives CASSAGTSVTDTQYF.